This TCR beta chain was recorded in a study of T cell changes during pregnancy in multiple sclerosis. Assay used: immunoSEQ multiplex PCR; TCRdb lists only in-frame clones, some missing. The sample contains about 46,000 clones, roughly 90% of which appear only once. The CDR3 totals 14 residues. With 5 bases removed from V and 9 bases from J, the gap between germline ends came to 17 bases. Germline CDR1 MNHEY, CDR2 SMNVEV (reference sequence). This clonotype originated in a female donor with multiple sclerosis, enrolled in a pregnancy study. J is TRBJ1-5 and V is TRBV27, with D unresolved. This sample comprised CD8+ T cells from peripheral blood mononuclear cells, obtained in the second trimester of pregnancy. The CDR3 loop reads CASSPGHPAGPQHF. For the CDR3, the DNA is TGTGCCAGCAGTCCGGGTCATCCTGCGGGGCCCCAGCATTTT.